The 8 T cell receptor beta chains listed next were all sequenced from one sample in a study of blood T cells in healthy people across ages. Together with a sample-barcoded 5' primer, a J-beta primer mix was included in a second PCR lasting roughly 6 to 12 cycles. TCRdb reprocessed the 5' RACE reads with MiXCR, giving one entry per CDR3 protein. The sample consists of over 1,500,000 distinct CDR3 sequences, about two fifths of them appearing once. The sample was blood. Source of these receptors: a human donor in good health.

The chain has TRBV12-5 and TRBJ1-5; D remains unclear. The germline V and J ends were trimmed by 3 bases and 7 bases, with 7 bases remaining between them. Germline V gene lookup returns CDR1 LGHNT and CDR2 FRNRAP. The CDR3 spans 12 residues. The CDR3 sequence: CASGFVRQPQHF. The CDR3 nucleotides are TGTGCTAGTGGTTTTGTGAGGCAGCCCCAGCATTTT.

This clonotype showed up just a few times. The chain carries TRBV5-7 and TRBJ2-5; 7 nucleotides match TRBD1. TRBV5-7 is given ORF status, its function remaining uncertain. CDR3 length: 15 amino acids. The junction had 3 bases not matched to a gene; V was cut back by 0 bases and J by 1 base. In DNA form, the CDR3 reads TGTGCCAGCAGCTTGGGGGACAGATTCCAAGAGACCCAGTACTTC. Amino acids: CASSLGDRFQETQYF.

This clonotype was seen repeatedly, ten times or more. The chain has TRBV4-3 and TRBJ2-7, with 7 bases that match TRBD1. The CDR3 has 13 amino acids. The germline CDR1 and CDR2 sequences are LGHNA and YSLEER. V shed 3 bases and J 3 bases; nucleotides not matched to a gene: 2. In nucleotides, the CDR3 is TGCGCCAGCAGCCAGGGGACAGTCTACGAGCAGTACTTC. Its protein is CASSQGTVYEQYF.

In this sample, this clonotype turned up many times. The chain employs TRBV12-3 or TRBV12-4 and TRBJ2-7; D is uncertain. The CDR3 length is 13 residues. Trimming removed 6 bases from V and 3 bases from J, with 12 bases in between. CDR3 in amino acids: CASSERTVYEQYF. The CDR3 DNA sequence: TGTGCCAGCAGCGAAAGGACGGTCTACGAGCAGTACTTC.

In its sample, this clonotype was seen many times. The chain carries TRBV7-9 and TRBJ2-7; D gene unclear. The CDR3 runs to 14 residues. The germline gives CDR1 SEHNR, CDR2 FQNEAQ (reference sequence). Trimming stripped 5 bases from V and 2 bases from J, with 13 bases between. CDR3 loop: CASSLDPTTYEQYF. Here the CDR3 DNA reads TGTGCCAGCAGCCTCGACCCTACCACCTACGAGCAGTACTTC.

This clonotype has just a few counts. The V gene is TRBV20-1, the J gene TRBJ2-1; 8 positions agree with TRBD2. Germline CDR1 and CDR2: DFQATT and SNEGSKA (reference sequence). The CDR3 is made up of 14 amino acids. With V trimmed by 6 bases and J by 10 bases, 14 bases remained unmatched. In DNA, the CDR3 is TGCAGTGCCAGACGGGCGGGGGGTCATTACGAGCAGTTCTTC. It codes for CSARRAGGHYEQFF.

CDR3 nucleotides: TGTGCCAGCAGCTTTGGTCCAGGCGACGATGGGGGCTACACCTTC. Its translation: CASSFGPGDDGGYTF. The chain joins TRBV7-3 to TRBJ1-2; D uncertain. From germline, CDR1 is SGHTA and CDR2 FQGTGA. V lost 3 bases to trimming and J lost 8 bases, with 19 bases between them. The CDR3 loop spans 15 amino acids.

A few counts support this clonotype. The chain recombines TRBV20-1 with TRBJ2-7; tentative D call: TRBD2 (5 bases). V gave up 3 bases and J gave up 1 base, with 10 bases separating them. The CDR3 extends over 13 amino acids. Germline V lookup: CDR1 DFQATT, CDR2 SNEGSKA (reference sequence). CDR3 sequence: CSARRRSSYEQYF. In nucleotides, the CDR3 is TGCAGTGCTAGGAGGAGGTCTTCCTACGAGCAGTACTTC.